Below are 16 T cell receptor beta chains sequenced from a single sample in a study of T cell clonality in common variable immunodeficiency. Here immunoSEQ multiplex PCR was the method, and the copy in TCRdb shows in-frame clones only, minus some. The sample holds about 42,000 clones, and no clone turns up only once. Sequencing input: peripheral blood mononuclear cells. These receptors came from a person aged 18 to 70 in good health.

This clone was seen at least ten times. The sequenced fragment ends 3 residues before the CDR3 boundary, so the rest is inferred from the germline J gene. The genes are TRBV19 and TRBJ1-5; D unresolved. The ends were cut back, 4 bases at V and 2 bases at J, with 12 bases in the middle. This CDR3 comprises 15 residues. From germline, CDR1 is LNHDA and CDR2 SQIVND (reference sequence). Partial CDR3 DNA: TGTGCCAGTAGTACCACCAACATGGGCAATCAGCCC. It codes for CASSTTNMGNQP. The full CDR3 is CASSTTNMGNQPQHF.

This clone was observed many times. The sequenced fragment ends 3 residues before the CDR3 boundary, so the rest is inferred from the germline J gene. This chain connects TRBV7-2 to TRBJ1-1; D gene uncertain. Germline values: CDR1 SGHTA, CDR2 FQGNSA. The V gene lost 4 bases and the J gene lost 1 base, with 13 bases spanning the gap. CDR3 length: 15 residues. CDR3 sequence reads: CASSSYSVENTEAFF. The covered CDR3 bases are TGTGCCAGCAGCTCTTATTCGGTAGAGAACACTGAA.

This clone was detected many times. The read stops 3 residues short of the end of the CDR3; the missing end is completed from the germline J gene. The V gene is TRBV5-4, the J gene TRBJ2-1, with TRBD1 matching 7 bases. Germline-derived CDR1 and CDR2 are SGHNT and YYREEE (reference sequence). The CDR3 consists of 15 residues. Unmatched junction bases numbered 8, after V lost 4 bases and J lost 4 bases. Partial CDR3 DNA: TGTGCCAGCAGCCCACGGGACAGATTTTACAATGAG. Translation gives CASSPRDRFYNE. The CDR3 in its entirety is CASSPRDRFYNEQFF.

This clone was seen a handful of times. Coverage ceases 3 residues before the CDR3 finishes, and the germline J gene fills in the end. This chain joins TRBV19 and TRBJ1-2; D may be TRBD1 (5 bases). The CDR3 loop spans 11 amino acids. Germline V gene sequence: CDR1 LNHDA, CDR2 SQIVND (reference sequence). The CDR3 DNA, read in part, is TGTGCCAGTAGTATGGGACTAGCA. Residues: CASSMGLA. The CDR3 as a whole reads CASSMGLAYTF.

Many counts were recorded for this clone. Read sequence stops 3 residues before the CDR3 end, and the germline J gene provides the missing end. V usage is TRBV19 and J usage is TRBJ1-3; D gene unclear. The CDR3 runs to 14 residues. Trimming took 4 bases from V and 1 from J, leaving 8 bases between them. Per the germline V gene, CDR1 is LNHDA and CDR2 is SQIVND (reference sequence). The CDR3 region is CASSTGRSGNTIYF. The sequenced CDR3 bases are TGTGCCAGTAGTACGGGGAGATCTGGAAACACC.

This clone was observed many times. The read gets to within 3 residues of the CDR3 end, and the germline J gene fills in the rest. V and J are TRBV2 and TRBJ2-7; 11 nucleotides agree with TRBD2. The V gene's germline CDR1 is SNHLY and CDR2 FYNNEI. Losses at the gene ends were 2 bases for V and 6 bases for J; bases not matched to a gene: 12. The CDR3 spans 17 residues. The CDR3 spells CASSEKGLAASWGEQYF. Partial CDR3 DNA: TGTGCCAGCAGTGAAAAGGGACTAGCGGCATCCTGGGGCGAG.

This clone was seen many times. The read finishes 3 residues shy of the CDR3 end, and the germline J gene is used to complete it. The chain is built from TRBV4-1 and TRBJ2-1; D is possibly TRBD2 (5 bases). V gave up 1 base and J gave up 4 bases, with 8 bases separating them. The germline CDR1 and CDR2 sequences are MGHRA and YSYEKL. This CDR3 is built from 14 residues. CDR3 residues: CASSQGLSYNEQFF. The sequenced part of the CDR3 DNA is TGCGCCAGCAGCCAAGGACTATCTTACAATGAG.

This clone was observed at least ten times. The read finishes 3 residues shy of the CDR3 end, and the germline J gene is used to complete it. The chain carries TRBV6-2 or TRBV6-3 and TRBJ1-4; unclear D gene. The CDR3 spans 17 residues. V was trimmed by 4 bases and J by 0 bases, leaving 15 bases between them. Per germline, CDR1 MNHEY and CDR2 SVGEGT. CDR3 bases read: TGTGCCAGCAGTTCCGAATCGACACTAGCAACTAATGAAAAA. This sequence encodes CASSSESTLATNEK. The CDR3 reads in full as CASSSESTLATNEKLFF.

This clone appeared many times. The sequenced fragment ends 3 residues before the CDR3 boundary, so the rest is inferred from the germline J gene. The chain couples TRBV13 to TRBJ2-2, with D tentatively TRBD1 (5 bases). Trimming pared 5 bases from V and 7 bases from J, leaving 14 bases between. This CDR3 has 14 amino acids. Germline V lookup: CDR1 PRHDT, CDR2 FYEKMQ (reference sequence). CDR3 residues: CASSRRESGGELFF. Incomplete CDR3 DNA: TGTGCCAGCAGCCGCAGGGAATCGGGCGGGGAG. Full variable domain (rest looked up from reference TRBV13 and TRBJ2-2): AAGVIQSPRHLIKEKRETATLKCYPIPRHDTVYWYQQGPGQDPQFLISFYEKMQSDKGSIPDRFSAQQFSDYHSELNMSSLELGDSALYFCASSRRESGGELFFGEGSRLTVL.

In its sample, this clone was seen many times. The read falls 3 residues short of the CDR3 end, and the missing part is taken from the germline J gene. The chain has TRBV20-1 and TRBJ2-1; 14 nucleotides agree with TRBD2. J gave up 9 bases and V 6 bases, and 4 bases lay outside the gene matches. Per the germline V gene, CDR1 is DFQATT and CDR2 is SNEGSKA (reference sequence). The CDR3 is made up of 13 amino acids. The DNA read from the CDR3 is TGCAGTGCAGGACTAGCGGGAGGTTTTGAG. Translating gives CSAGLAGGFE. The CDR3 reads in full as CSAGLAGGFEQFF.

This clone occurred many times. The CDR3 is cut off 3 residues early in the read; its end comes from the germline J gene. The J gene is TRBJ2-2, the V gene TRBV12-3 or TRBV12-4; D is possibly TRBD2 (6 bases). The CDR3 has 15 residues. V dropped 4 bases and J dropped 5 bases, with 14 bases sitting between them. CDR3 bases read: TGTGCCAGCAGTTGGGTATCGGGGGTGACCGGGGAG. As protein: CASSWVSGVTGE. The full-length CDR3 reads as CASSWVSGVTGELFF.

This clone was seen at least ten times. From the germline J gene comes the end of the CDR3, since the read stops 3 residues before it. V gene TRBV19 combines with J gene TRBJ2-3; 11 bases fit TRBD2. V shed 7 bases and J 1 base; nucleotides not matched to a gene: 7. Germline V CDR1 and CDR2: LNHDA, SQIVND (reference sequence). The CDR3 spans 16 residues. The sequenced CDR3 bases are TGTGCCAGTACTGTAACTAGCGGGAGCGGCACAGATACG. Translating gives CASTVTSGSGTDT. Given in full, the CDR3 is CASTVTSGSGTDTQYF.

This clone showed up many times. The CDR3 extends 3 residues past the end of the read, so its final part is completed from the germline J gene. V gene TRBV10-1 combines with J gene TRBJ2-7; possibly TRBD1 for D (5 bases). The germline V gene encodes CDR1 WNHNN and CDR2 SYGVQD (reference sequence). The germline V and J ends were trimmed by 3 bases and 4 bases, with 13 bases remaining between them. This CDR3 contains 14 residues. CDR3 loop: CASSDGSGWYEQYF. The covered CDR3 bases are TGCGCCAGCAGTGATGGGTCAGGGTGGTACGAG.

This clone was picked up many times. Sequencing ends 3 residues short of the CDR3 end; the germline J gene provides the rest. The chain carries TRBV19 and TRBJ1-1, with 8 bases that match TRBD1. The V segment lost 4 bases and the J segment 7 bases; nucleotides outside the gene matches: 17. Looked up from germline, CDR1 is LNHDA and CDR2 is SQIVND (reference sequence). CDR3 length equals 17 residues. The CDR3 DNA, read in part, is TGTGCCAGTAGTACCCCCCTCCCCGCCGGACAGGGAGGTGAA. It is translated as CASSTPLPAGQGGE. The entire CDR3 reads CASSTPLPAGQGGEAFF.

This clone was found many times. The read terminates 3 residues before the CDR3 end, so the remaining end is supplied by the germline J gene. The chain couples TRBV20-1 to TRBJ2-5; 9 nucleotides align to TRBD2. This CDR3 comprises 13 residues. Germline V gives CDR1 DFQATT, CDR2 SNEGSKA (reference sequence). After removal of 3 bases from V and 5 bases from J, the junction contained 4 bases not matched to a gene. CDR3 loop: CSARYLAGETQYF. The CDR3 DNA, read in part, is TGCAGTGCTAGGTATCTAGCGGGGGAGACC.

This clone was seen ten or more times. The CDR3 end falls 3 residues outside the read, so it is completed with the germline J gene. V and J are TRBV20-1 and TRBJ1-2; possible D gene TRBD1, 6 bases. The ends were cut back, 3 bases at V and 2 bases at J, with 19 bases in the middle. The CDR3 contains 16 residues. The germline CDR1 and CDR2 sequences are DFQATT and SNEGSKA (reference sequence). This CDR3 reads CSASPRTADLNYGYTF. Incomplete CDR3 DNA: TGCAGTGCTAGCCCCAGGACAGCCGACTTAAACTATGGC.